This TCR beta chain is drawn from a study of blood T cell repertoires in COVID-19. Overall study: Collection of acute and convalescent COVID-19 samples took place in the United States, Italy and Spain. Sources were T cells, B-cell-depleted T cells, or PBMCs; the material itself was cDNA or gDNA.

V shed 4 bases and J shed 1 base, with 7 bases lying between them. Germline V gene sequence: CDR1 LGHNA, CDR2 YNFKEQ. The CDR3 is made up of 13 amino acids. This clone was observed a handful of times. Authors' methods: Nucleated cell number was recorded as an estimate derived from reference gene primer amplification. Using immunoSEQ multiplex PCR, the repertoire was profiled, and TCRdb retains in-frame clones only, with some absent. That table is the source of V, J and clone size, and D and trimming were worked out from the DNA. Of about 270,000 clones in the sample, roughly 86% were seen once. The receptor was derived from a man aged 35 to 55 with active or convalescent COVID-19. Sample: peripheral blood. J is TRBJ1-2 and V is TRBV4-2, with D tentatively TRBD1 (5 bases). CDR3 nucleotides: TGTGCCAGCAGCCCGACAGATAACTATGGCTACACCTTC. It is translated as CASSPTDNYGYTF.